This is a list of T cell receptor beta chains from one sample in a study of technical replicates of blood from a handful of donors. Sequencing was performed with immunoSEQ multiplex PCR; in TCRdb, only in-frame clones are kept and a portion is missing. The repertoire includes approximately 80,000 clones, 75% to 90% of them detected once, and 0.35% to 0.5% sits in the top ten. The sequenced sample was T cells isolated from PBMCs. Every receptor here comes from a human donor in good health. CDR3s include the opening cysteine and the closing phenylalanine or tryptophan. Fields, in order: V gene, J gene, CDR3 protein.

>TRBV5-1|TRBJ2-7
CASTPARGEQYF
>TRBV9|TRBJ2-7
CASSGPGTASYEQYF
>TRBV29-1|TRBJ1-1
CSVDKNTEAFF
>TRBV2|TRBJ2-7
CASRDTGSLDPYEQYF
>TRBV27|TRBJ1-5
CASSLNRGNQPQHF
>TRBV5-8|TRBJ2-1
CASSSGTPTYNEQFF
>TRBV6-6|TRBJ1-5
CASSQGTEGNQPQHF
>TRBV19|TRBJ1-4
CASSMWWGGEKLFF
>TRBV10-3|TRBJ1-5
CAISLQGEQPQHF
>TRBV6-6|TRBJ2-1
CASSGLRTDNEQFF
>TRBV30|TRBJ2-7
CAWAGQVAYEQYF
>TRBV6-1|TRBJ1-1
CASSPGEGRSTEAFF
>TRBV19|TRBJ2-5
CASSYSREETQYF
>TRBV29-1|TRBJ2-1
CSVDGDRVSYNEQFF
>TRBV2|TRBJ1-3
CASTGGGDSGNTIYF
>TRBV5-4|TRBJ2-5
CASSLASGGETQYF
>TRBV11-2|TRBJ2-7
CASSLAGSYEQYF
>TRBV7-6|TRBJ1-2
CASSLAGGDGYTF
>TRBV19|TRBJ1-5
CASEGPYSNQPQHF
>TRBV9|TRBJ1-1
CASRAKGADTEAFF
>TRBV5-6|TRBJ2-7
CASSLDGWEASYEQYF
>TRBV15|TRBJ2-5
CATSRSGQSQETQYF
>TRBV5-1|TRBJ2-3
CASSLDRGGDTQYF
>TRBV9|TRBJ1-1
CASSVVQGAEAFF
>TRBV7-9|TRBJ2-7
CASSLYTGVGEQYF
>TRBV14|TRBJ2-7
CASSQYRTGEEQYF
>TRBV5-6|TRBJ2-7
CASSLGGIIYEQYF
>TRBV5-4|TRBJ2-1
CASRAGLNNEQFF
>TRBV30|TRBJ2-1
CAWSATSGSSGEQFF
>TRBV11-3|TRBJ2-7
CASSASSYEQYF
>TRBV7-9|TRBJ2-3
CASSFGGSGADTQYF
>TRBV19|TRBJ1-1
CASSIGQINTEAFF
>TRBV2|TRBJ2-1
CASSDPGLATRDGRYNEQFF
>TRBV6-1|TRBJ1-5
CASSDRESNQPQHF
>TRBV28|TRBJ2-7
CASSLNFYEQYF
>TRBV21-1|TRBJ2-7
CASSKRRLAGTYEQYF
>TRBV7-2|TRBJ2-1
CASSTRVYRDEQFF
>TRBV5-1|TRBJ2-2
CASSFRLAGELFF
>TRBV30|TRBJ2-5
CAWSEEGGRGRETQYF
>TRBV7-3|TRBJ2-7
CASSLEREFNEQYF
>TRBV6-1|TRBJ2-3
CASSEASRVTDTQYF
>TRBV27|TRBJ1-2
CASSFSGDRGYTF
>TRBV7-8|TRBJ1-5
CASSPAPNQPQHF
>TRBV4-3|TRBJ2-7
CASSLRLTYEQYF
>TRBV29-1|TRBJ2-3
CSVEAGGGITDTQYF